This is a list of T cell receptor beta chains from one sample in a study of blood T cell repertoires in COVID-19. Profiled with immunoSEQ multiplex PCR; TCRdb holds only in-frame clones, not every one. The table has under 150,000 clones, 76% seen once. Sample: peripheral blood. The receptors stem from a man aged 55-75 years with acute or convalescent COVID-19. Each CDR3 is given with its conserved first and last residue. D genes are given only for firm matches. Only part of the rows carry a size: once, few, many, or a class if the clone is expanded.

J gene: TRBJ2-7; clone size: -; D gene: TRBD2; V gene: TRBV19; CDR3 DNA: TGTGCCAGTAGGCCAGCCTGGTTATGGGGACTAGTTTACCCCTACGAGCAGTACTTC; CDR3 protein: CASRPAWLWGLVYPYEQYF
J gene: TRBJ2-7; clone size: -; D gene: -; V gene: TRBV11-2; CDR3 DNA: TGTGCCAGCAGCTACGGGACTCTCTCCTACGAGCAGTACTTC; CDR3 protein: CASSYGTLSYEQYF
J gene: TRBJ2-1; clone size: -; D gene: TRBD2; V gene: TRBV10-3; CDR3 DNA: TGTGCCATCAGTGGAGCTAGCGGGAGTAATGAGCAGTTCTTC; CDR3 protein: CAISGASGSNEQFF
J gene: TRBJ2-5; clone size: -; D gene: -; V gene: TRBV5-1; CDR3 DNA: TGCGCCAGCAGACAGGCGGACGCCCTTCAAGAGACCCAGTACTTC; CDR3 protein: CASRQADALQETQYF
J gene: TRBJ2-3; clone size: -; D gene: TRBD1; V gene: TRBV2; CDR3 DNA: TGTGCCAGCAGGGAGGATTTGACAGGGGGCTATGTCATGCAGTATTTT; CDR3 protein: CASREDLTGGYVMQYF
J gene: TRBJ1-2; clone size: -; D gene: TRBD1; V gene: TRBV6-5; CDR3 DNA: TGTGCCAGCTGGGGGACAGAGAACTATGGCTACACCTTC; CDR3 protein: CASWGTENYGYTF
J gene: TRBJ1-5; clone size: -; D gene: TRBD1; V gene: TRBV6-1; CDR3 DNA: TGTGCCAGCAGTGAAATGGGACAGGGGAATCAGCCCCAGCATTTT; CDR3 protein: CASSEMGQGNQPQHF
J gene: TRBJ2-5; clone size: -; D gene: -; V gene: TRBV12-5; CDR3 DNA: TGTGCTAGTGCCCCAGGGACTCCCGGGACGGAGACCCAGTACTTC; CDR3 protein: CASAPGTPGTETQYF
J gene: TRBJ2-7; clone size: -; D gene: TRBD2; V gene: TRBV3-1/TRBV3-2; CDR3 DNA: TGTGCCAGCAGCCCTACCTGGACTAGCGGGAGGAGCGAGCAGTACTTC; CDR3 protein: CASSPTWTSGRSEQYF
J gene: TRBJ1-5; clone size: -; D gene: TRBD1; V gene: TRBV19; CDR3 DNA: TGTGCCAGTAGTATATCCCCGGGACAGGTGACGCCCCAGCATTTT; CDR3 protein: CASSISPGQVTPQHF
J gene: TRBJ2-7; clone size: once; D gene: TRBD1; V gene: TRBV30; CDR3 DNA: TGTGCCTGGACTAAAAAGGGGGCGCCGTACGAGCAGTACTTC; CDR3 protein: CAWTKKGAPYEQYF
J gene: TRBJ2-2; clone size: once; D gene: TRBD2; V gene: TRBV5-1; CDR3 DNA: TGCGCCAGCAGCGCGACTAGCGGGACGTCCGGGGAGCTGTTTTTT; CDR3 protein: CASSATSGTSGELFF
J gene: TRBJ2-1; clone size: -; D gene: TRBD2; V gene: TRBV7-9; CDR3 DNA: TGTGCCAGCAGCTTAGCGGGAGGGCCCGAGCAGTTCTTC; CDR3 protein: CASSLAGGPEQFF
J gene: TRBJ2-7; clone size: -; D gene: -; V gene: TRBV19; CDR3 DNA: TGTGCCAGTAGACGGCAGGGATCCTACGAGCAGTACTTC; CDR3 protein: CASRRQGSYEQYF
J gene: TRBJ1-3; clone size: -; D gene: -; V gene: TRBV7-6; CDR3 DNA: TGTGCCAGCAGCTTATTTGCCCCGAGCTCTGGAAACACCATATATTTT; CDR3 protein: CASSLFAPSSGNTIYF
J gene: TRBJ1-2; clone size: few; D gene: -; V gene: TRBV7-9; CDR3 DNA: TGTGCCAGCAGCTTTACCGACAGGTTCTATGGCTACACCTTC; CDR3 protein: CASSFTDRFYGYTF
J gene: TRBJ1-6; clone size: -; D gene: -; V gene: TRBV7-9; CDR3 DNA: TGTGCCAGCAGCTCCAGGGATCAACCATATAATTCACCCCTCCACTTT; CDR3 protein: CASSSRDQPYNSPLHF
J gene: TRBJ2-3; clone size: -; D gene: -; V gene: TRBV2; CDR3 DNA: TGTGCCAGCAGCCAGGGGTCAGATACGCAGTATTTT; CDR3 protein: CASSQGSDTQYF
J gene: TRBJ1-5; clone size: -; D gene: -; V gene: TRBV18; CDR3 DNA: TGTGCCAGCTCGACCGGGAGTAGCAATCAGCCCCAGCATTTT; CDR3 protein: CASSTGSSNQPQHF
J gene: TRBJ2-2; clone size: -; D gene: -; V gene: TRBV9; CDR3 DNA: TGTGCCAGCACCCCGTGGCACAACACCGGGGAGCTGTTTTTT; CDR3 protein: CASTPWHNTGELFF
J gene: TRBJ1-6; clone size: -; D gene: -; V gene: TRBV24-1; CDR3 DNA: TGTGCCACCAGTGATTTTAGTAATTCACCCCTCCACTTT; CDR3 protein: CATSDFSNSPLHF
J gene: TRBJ1-2; clone size: -; D gene: TRBD1; V gene: TRBV5-8; CDR3 DNA: TGTGCCAGCAGCCCCGGGACAGACGACTATGGCTACACCTTC; CDR3 protein: CASSPGTDDYGYTF
J gene: TRBJ2-5; clone size: -; D gene: -; V gene: TRBV10-3; CDR3 DNA: TGTGCCATCAGGCCCGGTAGCGCCAATCCCCAGTACTTC; CDR3 protein: CAIRPGSANPQYF
J gene: TRBJ2-1; clone size: -; D gene: -; V gene: TRBV6-5; CDR3 DNA: TGTGCCAGCAGTTACGGTGGGAGTTGGAGCAATGAGCAGTTCTTC; CDR3 protein: CASSYGGSWSNEQFF
J gene: TRBJ2-7; clone size: -; D gene: TRBD2; V gene: TRBV18; CDR3 DNA: TGTGCCAGCTCCCCGGGACTAACCGCCTACGAGCAGTACTTC; CDR3 protein: CASSPGLTAYEQYF
J gene: TRBJ2-2; clone size: -; D gene: TRBD1; V gene: TRBV6-1; CDR3 DNA: TGTGCCAGCAGTGACACAGGGGTCGGCACCGGGGAGCTGTTTTTT; CDR3 protein: CASSDTGVGTGELFF
J gene: TRBJ1-5; clone size: -; D gene: TRBD1; V gene: TRBV6-1; CDR3 DNA: TGTGCCAGCAGTGAATCGGGACAGGGGGTACAGCCCCAGCATTTT; CDR3 protein: CASSESGQGVQPQHF
J gene: TRBJ2-5; clone size: -; D gene: -; V gene: TRBV10-2; CDR3 DNA: TGCGCCAGCAGTGAGTCCTTTGGGGCGACCCAGTACTTC; CDR3 protein: CASSESFGATQYF
J gene: TRBJ2-7; clone size: -; D gene: -; V gene: TRBV11-2; CDR3 DNA: TGTGCCAGCAGCTCCCCGGGTGGGGGCGCCTCGGGCTACGAGCAGTACTTC; CDR3 protein: CASSSPGGGASGYEQYF
J gene: TRBJ2-5; clone size: -; D gene: TRBD1; V gene: TRBV19; CDR3 DNA: TGTGCCAGCCTGGGACAGGACCCCCAAGAGACCCAGTACTTC; CDR3 protein: CASLGQDPQETQYF
J gene: TRBJ2-1; clone size: few; D gene: TRBD2; V gene: TRBV28; CDR3 DNA: TGTGCCAGCAGTCGTAGCGGGACGTGGGAGCAGTTCTTC; CDR3 protein: CASSRSGTWEQFF
J gene: TRBJ1-2; clone size: -; D gene: -; V gene: TRBV2; CDR3 DNA: TGTGCCAGCATTACACAAGGGGAAGGCGGCTACACCTTC; CDR3 protein: CASITQGEGGYTF
J gene: TRBJ2-1; clone size: -; D gene: -; V gene: TRBV2; CDR3 DNA: TGTGCCAGCAGTGAAGGGGAGTACAATGAGCAGTTCTTC; CDR3 protein: CASSEGEYNEQFF
J gene: TRBJ2-6; clone size: -; D gene: -; V gene: TRBV6-1; CDR3 DNA: TGTGCCAGCAGTGGGACTCTTGGCCTCCCCTCTGGGGCCAACGTCCTGACTTTC; CDR3 protein: CASSGTLGLPSGANVLTF
J gene: TRBJ2-4; clone size: once; D gene: -; V gene: TRBV30; CDR3 DNA: TGTGCCTGGACCGGGGGAGCCAAAAACATTCAGTACTTC; CDR3 protein: CAWTGGAKNIQYF
J gene: TRBJ2-1; clone size: -; D gene: -; V gene: TRBV4-2; CDR3 DNA: TGTGCCAGCAGCAGGGGGGGCTACAATGAGCAGTTCTTC; CDR3 protein: CASSRGGYNEQFF
J gene: TRBJ2-7; clone size: -; D gene: -; V gene: TRBV11-2; CDR3 DNA: TGTGCCAGCAGCCCCGTAATGGGGGGTCAAAAACCCTACGAGCAGTACTTC; CDR3 protein: CASSPVMGGQKPYEQYF
J gene: TRBJ2-3; clone size: -; D gene: TRBD2; V gene: TRBV5-8; CDR3 DNA: TGTGCCAGCAGCTTGGGAGTAGCGGGAAGTACAGATACGCAGTATTTT; CDR3 protein: CASSLGVAGSTDTQYF
J gene: TRBJ2-3; clone size: -; D gene: TRBD2; V gene: TRBV12-3/TRBV12-4; CDR3 DNA: TGTGCCAGCAGTGCGGGGGTTCCAGATACGCAGTATTTT; CDR3 protein: CASSAGVPDTQYF
J gene: TRBJ2-7; clone size: -; D gene: TRBD1; V gene: TRBV27; CDR3 DNA: TGTGCCAGCAGTGTGACAGGGGGCTATATGTACGAGCAGTACTTC; CDR3 protein: CASSVTGGYMYEQYF
J gene: TRBJ2-4; clone size: -; D gene: TRBD2; V gene: TRBV10-2; CDR3 DNA: TGCGCCAGCAAACTAGCGGAAAACATTCAGTACTTC; CDR3 protein: CASKLAENIQYF
J gene: TRBJ1-6; clone size: once; D gene: TRBD1; V gene: TRBV11-2; CDR3 DNA: TGTGCCAGCAGCCCCCGAGACAGGGGAAATTCACCCCTCCACTTT; CDR3 protein: CASSPRDRGNSPLHF
J gene: TRBJ2-1; clone size: -; D gene: TRBD2; V gene: TRBV27; CDR3 DNA: TGTGCCAGCAGTTCGCCGGGACTAGCGGGAGGGAGGTCCTACAATGAGCAGTTCTTC; CDR3 protein: CASSSPGLAGGRSYNEQFF
J gene: TRBJ2-2; clone size: few; D gene: -; V gene: TRBV19; CDR3 DNA: TGTGCCAGTAGTATCCCCTCCAGGTCCACCGGGGAGCTGTTTTTT; CDR3 protein: CASSIPSRSTGELFF
J gene: TRBJ1-6; clone size: once; D gene: -; V gene: TRBV28; CDR3 DNA: TGTGCCACCCAAGGGGACATCTATAATTCACCCCTCCACTTT; CDR3 protein: CATQGDIYNSPLHF
J gene: TRBJ2-6; clone size: -; D gene: TRBD1; V gene: TRBV19; CDR3 DNA: TGTGCCAGTAGTACCGTGGGACAGGGGGTATCTGGGGCCAACGTCCTGACTTTC; CDR3 protein: CASSTVGQGVSGANVLTF
J gene: TRBJ2-3; clone size: -; D gene: -; V gene: TRBV27; CDR3 DNA: TGTGCCAGCAGTTTATACTTGGCGGCTGGCACAGATACGCAGTATTTT; CDR3 protein: CASSLYLAAGTDTQYF
J gene: TRBJ2-4; clone size: -; D gene: TRBD2; V gene: TRBV24-1; CDR3 DNA: TGTGCCACCAGTGATTTCCCAGGGGGCCTAGCGGGAGTAACCAAAAACATTCAGTACTTC; CDR3 protein: CATSDFPGGLAGVTKNIQYF
J gene: TRBJ2-7; clone size: few; D gene: TRBD2; V gene: TRBV6-5; CDR3 DNA: TGTGCCAGCAGTCCCGGGACTAGCTTAGTGTACGAGCAGTACTTC; CDR3 protein: CASSPGTSLVYEQYF
J gene: TRBJ2-4; clone size: -; D gene: TRBD1; V gene: TRBV29-1; CDR3 DNA: TGCAGCGTTTCCCGGGACAGGGTGAACATTCAGTACTTC; CDR3 protein: CSVSRDRVNIQYF
J gene: TRBJ1-3; clone size: -; D gene: -; V gene: TRBV28; CDR3 DNA: TGTGCCAGCAGTTTGTTAGAAATGACTGGAAACACCATATATTTT; CDR3 protein: CASSLLEMTGNTIYF
J gene: TRBJ2-3; clone size: -; D gene: TRBD2; V gene: TRBV7-3; CDR3 DNA: TGTGCCAGCAGCGATCCCCAGCGGGAAGCCCCAGATACGCAGTATTTT; CDR3 protein: CASSDPQREAPDTQYF
J gene: TRBJ1-6; clone size: -; D gene: -; V gene: TRBV18; CDR3 DNA: TGTGCCAGCTCACCACCCTCAGGGCGGAACTCACCCCTCCACTTT; CDR3 protein: CASSPPSGRNSPLHF
J gene: TRBJ1-5; clone size: many; D gene: TRBD1; V gene: TRBV2; CDR3 DNA: TGTGCCAGCAGCGGAGGGACAGGGGGCCAGCCCCAGCATTTT; CDR3 protein: CASSGGTGGQPQHF
J gene: TRBJ1-2; clone size: -; D gene: -; V gene: TRBV4-1; CDR3 DNA: TGCGCCAGCAGCCAAATTAACAGGAATGGCTACACCTTC; CDR3 protein: CASSQINRNGYTF